This is a list of T cell receptor beta chains from one sample in a study of blood T cell repertoires in COVID-19. Sequencing was performed with immunoSEQ multiplex PCR; in TCRdb, only in-frame clones are kept and a portion is missing. This table holds over 25,000 clones, about 84% found once. The sequenced material came from peripheral blood. Receptors were obtained from a woman older than 75 with acute or convalescent COVID-19. Both conserved end residues are part of each CDR3. Each record gives: clone size, J gene, V gene, D gene, CDR3 protein, CDR3 DNA. The D gene is left open where the match is weak. Size values are once, few and many counts, or a class for expanded clones, and some rows have none.

>-|TRBJ2-7|TRBV5-1|TRBD2
CASSSTSGGYEQYF
TGCGCCAGCAGCTCTACTAGCGGGGGATACGAGCAGTACTTC
>-|TRBJ2-5|TRBV5-1|TRBD2
CASSPGLAGVETQYF
TGCGCCAGCAGCCCCGGGCTAGCGGGAGTTGAGACCCAGTACTTC
>-|TRBJ2-7|TRBV21-1|-
CASSKGDRTAYEQYF
TGTGCCAGCAGCAAGGGGGACAGGACCGCCTACGAGCAGTACTTC
>-|TRBJ1-1|TRBV25-1|-
CASSDSRGGTEAFF
TGTGCCAGCAGTGACTCCAGGGGCGGGACTGAAGCTTTCTTT
>-|TRBJ1-1|TRBV9|TRBD1
CASSETGLNTEAFF
TGTGCCAGCAGCGAGACAGGGCTCAACACTGAAGCTTTCTTT
>-|TRBJ2-3|TRBV11-2|TRBD2
CASSPRTSGGLDTQYF
TGTGCCAGCAGCCCAAGGACTAGCGGGGGGTTGGATACGCAGTATTTT
>once|TRBJ2-1|TRBV24-1|TRBD1
CATSDPTGKPYNEQFF
TGTGCCACCAGTGATCCGACAGGGAAACCCTACAATGAGCAGTTCTTC
>-|TRBJ2-7|TRBV5-6|-
CASFYGRRGTYEQYF
TGTGCCAGCTTTTACGGGAGACGGGGGACCTACGAGCAGTACTTC
>few|TRBJ2-3|TRBV3-1/TRBV3-2|TRBD2
CASSQASVVAGEDTQYF
TGTGCCAGCAGCCAAGCGAGCGTGGTCGCGGGAGAAGATACGCAGTATTTT
>-|TRBJ1-1|TRBV28|-
CASSPGLGAFF
TGTGCCAGCAGCCCCGGACTTGGGGCTTTCTTT
>once|TRBJ2-7|TRBV9|TRBD1
CASSARTGLTYEQYF
TGTGCCAGCAGCGCCCGGACAGGGCTCACCTACGAGCAGTACTTC
>-|TRBJ1-6|TRBV14|-
CASSQWGGTYNSPLHF
TGTGCCAGCAGCCAATGGGGGGGGACTTATAATTCACCCCTCCACTTT
>-|TRBJ2-7|TRBV5-1|TRBD1
CASSPGDRETYEQYF
TGCGCCAGCAGCCCCGGGGACAGAGAAACCTACGAGCAGTACTTC
>-|TRBJ2-5|TRBV6-5|TRBD2
CASSYSRLAGSTQYF
TGTGCCAGCAGTTACTCCCGACTAGCGGGAAGCACCCAGTACTTC
>-|TRBJ1-5|TRBV6-2/TRBV6-3|-
CASSYPSQPQHF
TGTGCCAGCAGTTATCCTAGTCAGCCCCAGCATTTT
>once|TRBJ2-3|TRBV5-1|TRBD2
CASSLEYWRGSFIDTQYF
TGCGCCAGCAGCTTGGAATATTGGCGGGGGTCCTTCATAGATACGCAGTATTTT
>-|TRBJ1-5|TRBV2|-
CASNRQTNQPQHF
TGTGCCAGCAATAGACAGACGAATCAGCCCCAGCATTTT
>-|TRBJ2-7|TRBV27|TRBD2
CASSLRASGFPPYEQYF
TGTGCCAGCAGTTTAAGGGCTAGCGGGTTCCCCCCCTACGAGCAGTACTTC
>-|TRBJ2-7|TRBV27|-
CASSFASRAEAVPYSYEQYF
TGTGCCAGCAGTTTTGCCTCTAGGGCGGAGGCGGTGCCGTACTCCTACGAGCAGTACTTC
>-|TRBJ1-4|TRBV3-1/TRBV3-2|-
CASSFRGTGEKLFF
TGTGCCAGCAGCTTCAGGGGAACCGGGGAAAAACTGTTTTTT
>-|TRBJ2-3|TRBV24-1|TRBD1
CASSDRGRDTQYF
TGTGCCAGTTCGGACAGGGGCCGAGATACGCAGTATTTT
>-|TRBJ2-3|TRBV5-1|TRBD2
CASSLSGRAPTDTQYF
TGCGCCAGCAGCTTAAGCGGGAGGGCCCCCACAGATACGCAGTATTTT
>-|TRBJ1-6|TRBV18|-
CASSPESSYNSPLHF
TGTGCCAGCTCACCAGAGAGCTCCTATAATTCACCCCTCCACTTT
>-|TRBJ1-1|TRBV14|-
CASSQDITAGLNTEAFF
TGTGCCAGCAGCCAAGATATCACGGCCGGGTTGAACACTGAAGCTTTCTTT
>-|TRBJ2-3|TRBV5-5|TRBD1
CASRRGQGTTDTQYF
TGTGCCAGCAGGCGGGGACAGGGGACCACAGATACGCAGTATTTT
>-|TRBJ2-7|TRBV4-1|-
CASSQDRGYEQYF
TGCGCCAGCAGCCAAGATCGGGGCTACGAGCAGTACTTC
>few|TRBJ2-3|TRBV13|TRBD2
CASSLGLAGGSTDTQYF
TGTGCCAGCAGCTTAGGACTAGCGGGGGGGAGCACAGATACGCAGTATTTT
>-|TRBJ2-2|TRBV11-3|TRBD2
CASSSASGRYSTGELFF
TGTGCCAGCAGCTCGGCCAGCGGGAGGTATAGCACCGGGGAGCTGTTTTTT
>few|TRBJ2-7|TRBV10-3|TRBD1
CAISESQDRGHEQYF
TGTGCCATCAGTGAGTCGCAGGACAGGGGCCACGAGCAGTACTTC
>-|TRBJ2-1|TRBV19|-
CASSRIDGLNEQFF
TGTGCCAGTAGTAGGATTGACGGACTCAATGAGCAGTTCTTC
>-|TRBJ2-7|TRBV7-9|-
CASSLGFGQSYEQYF
TGTGCCAGCAGCTTAGGGTTTGGACAATCCTACGAGCAGTACTTC